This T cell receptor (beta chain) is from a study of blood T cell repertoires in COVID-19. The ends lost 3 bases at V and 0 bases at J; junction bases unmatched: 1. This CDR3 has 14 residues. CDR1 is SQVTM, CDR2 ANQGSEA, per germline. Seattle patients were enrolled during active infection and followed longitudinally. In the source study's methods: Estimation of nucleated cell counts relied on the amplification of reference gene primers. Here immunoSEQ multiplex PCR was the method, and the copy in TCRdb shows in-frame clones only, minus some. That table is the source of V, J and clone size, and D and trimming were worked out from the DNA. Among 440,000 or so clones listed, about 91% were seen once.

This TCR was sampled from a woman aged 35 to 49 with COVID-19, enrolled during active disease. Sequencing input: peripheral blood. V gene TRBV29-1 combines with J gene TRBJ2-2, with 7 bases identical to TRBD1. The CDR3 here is CSVDGTANTGELFF. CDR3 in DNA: TGCAGCGTTGACGGGACAGCGAACACCGGGGAGCTGTTTTTT.